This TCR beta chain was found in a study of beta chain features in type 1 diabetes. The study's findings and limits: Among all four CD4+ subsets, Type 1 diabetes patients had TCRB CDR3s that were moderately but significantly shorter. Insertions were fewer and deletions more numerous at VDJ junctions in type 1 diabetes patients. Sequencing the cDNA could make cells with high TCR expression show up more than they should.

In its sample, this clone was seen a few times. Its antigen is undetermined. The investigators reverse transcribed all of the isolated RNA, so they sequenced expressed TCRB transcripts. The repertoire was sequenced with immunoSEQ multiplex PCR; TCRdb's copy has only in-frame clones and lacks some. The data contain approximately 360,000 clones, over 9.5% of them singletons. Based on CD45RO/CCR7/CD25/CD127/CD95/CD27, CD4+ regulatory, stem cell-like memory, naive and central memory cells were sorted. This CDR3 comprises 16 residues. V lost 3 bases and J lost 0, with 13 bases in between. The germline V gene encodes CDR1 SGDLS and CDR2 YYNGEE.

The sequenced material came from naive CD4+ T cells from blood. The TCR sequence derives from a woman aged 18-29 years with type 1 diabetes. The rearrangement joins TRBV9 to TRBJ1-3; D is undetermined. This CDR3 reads CASSAAGSSSGNTIYF. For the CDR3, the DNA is TGTGCCAGCAGCGCGGCGGGGAGCAGCTCTGGAAACACCATATATTTT.